These T cell receptor beta chains were read from a single sample in a study of blood T cell repertoires in COVID-19. TCRdb's copy holds only in-frame clones and misses some; the assay was immunoSEQ multiplex PCR. In the table there are about 160,000 clones, roughly 88% of which are singletons. Sequenced: peripheral blood. The receptors shown here come from a woman at least 80 years old with active or convalescent COVID-19. The CDR3 runs from the conserved cysteine through the conserved F or W. A D gene is named only where the DNA matches it firmly. Size is omitted from some rows. Given values are once, few, many or a class for expanded clones.

TRBJ1-5 | . | . | TRBV7-2 | CASSWLRNQPQHF | TGTGCCAGCAGCTGGTTGAGGAATCAGCCCCAGCATTTT
TRBJ2-3 | . | . | TRBV7-9 | CASSLLQGLTDTQYF | TGTGCCAGCAGCTTACTACAGGGTCTCACAGATACGCAGTATTTT
TRBJ1-5 | . | . | TRBV27 | CASSTGTIGNQPQHF | TGTGCCAGCTCGACCGGGACTATAGGCAATCAGCCCCAGCATTTT
TRBJ2-3 | . | few | TRBV30 | CAWSAQGDTQYF | TGTGCCTGGAGTGCCCAGGGAGATACGCAGTATTTT
TRBJ2-5 | . | . | TRBV19 | CASTPRGGGETQYF | TGTGCCAGTACCCCTAGGGGGGGCGGGGAGACCCAGTACTTC
TRBJ2-7 | . | . | TRBV15 | CATSRGTDYEQYF | TGTGCCACCAGCAGAGGGACTGATTACGAGCAGTACTTC
TRBJ2-2 | . | . | TRBV4-1 | CASSQKQGNTGELFF | TGCGCCAGCAGCCAAAAACAGGGGAACACCGGGGAGCTGTTTTTT
TRBJ2-7 | . | . | TRBV3-1/TRBV3-2 | CASSQAPGGSYEQYF | TGTGCCAGCAGCCAAGCCCCAGGGGGGTCCTACGAGCAGTACTTC
TRBJ2-5 | . | . | TRBV5-1 | CASSLGVQGAGRTQYF | TGCGCCAGCAGCTTGGGGGTTCAAGGGGCCGGCCGGACCCAGTACTTC
TRBJ1-2 | TRBD1 | . | TRBV6-5 | CASRPGTGGNGYTF | TGTGCCAGCAGACCCGGGACAGGGGGCAATGGCTACACCTTC
TRBJ1-1 | TRBD1 | once | TRBV2 | CASVGQGDTEAFF | TGTGCCAGCGTCGGACAGGGGGACACTGAAGCTTTCTTT
TRBJ2-1 | TRBD2 | . | TRBV6-1 | CASSEGGAGVAYNEQFF | TGTGCCAGCAGTGAAGGAGGGGCGGGGGTAGCCTACAATGAGCAGTTCTTC
TRBJ1-1 | . | . | TRBV24-1 | CATSAHISGITEAFF | TGTGCCACCAGCGCCCACATTTCGGGAATCACTGAAGCTTTCTTT
TRBJ2-5 | TRBD2 | . | TRBV5-1 | CASSLPAGGQETQYF | TGCGCCAGCAGCTTACCAGCGGGGGGTCAAGAGACCCAGTACTTC
TRBJ2-2 | . | . | TRBV19 | CASSPQGNTGELFF | TGTGCCAGTAGTCCCCAGGGAAACACCGGGGAGCTGTTTTTT
TRBJ1-2 | TRBD1 | . | TRBV4-1 | CASSQAAGQALLGYTF | TGCGCCAGCAGCCAAGCTGCGGGACAGGCACTTCTAGGGTACACCTTC
TRBJ1-3 | TRBD1 | . | TRBV6-5 | CASSKGQGAGNTIYF | TGTGCCAGCAGCAAAGGACAGGGGGCTGGAAACACCATATATTTT
TRBJ2-2 | TRBD2 | . | TRBV6-2/TRBV6-3 | CASTPRLAGGNTGELFF | TGTGCCAGCACCCCACGACTAGCGGGGGGTAACACCGGGGAGCTGTTTTTT
TRBJ2-7 | TRBD1 | . | TRBV7-8 | CASSSRQGGGEQYF | TGTGCCAGCAGCTCCCGACAGGGTGGAGGCGAGCAGTACTTC
TRBJ2-3 | . | . | TRBV7-2 | CASSQPWGGATATDTQYF | TGTGCCAGCAGCCAACCTTGGGGTGGGGCCACTGCCACAGATACGCAGTATTTT
TRBJ1-3 | TRBD1 | . | TRBV6-5 | CASSDGTGVGNTIYF | TGTGCCAGCAGCGATGGGACAGGGGTTGGAAACACCATATATTTT
TRBJ1-5 | . | . | TRBV27 | CASSLDSQSYQPQHF | TGTGCCAGCAGTTTGGACAGCCAAAGTTATCAGCCCCAGCATTTT
TRBJ1-6 | . | . | TRBV4-1 | CASSQEQAYNSPLHF | TGCGCCAGCAGCCAAGAACAAGCCTATAATTCACCCCTCCACTTT
TRBJ1-1 | TRBD1 | few | TRBV5-1 | CASSLETGGSETEAFF | TGCGCCAGCAGCTTGGAGACAGGGGGCAGTGAAACTGAAGCTTTCTTT
TRBJ1-2 | TRBD1 | . | TRBV13 | CASSSWDRDNYGYTF | TGTGCCAGCAGCTCCTGGGACAGGGACAACTATGGCTACACCTTC
TRBJ2-5 | . | . | TRBV7-2 | CASSLGISQETQYF | TGTGCCAGCAGCTTAGGTATCAGCCAAGAGACCCAGTACTTC
TRBJ2-3 | TRBD1 | . | TRBV4-2 | CASSQEWGQGFADTQYF | TGTGCCAGCAGCCAAGAATGGGGACAGGGCTTTGCAGATACGCAGTATTTT
TRBJ1-6 | TRBD1 | . | TRBV19 | CASSMGTGGNSPLHF | TGTGCCAGTAGTATGGGGACAGGGGGCAATTCACCCCTCCACTTT
TRBJ1-2 | . | . | TRBV7-2 | CASSLAGGSYGYTF | TGTGCCAGCAGCTTAGCAGGCGGGTCCTATGGCTACACCTTC
TRBJ2-1 | TRBD2 | . | TRBV27 | CASSLSSGGGANGQFF | TGTGCCAGCAGTTTATCCAGCGGGGGGGGTGCCAATGGGCAGTTCTTC
TRBJ1-5 | . | few | TRBV4-1 | CASSQSERGNQPQHF | TGCGCCAGCAGCCAATCGGAGAGGGGCAATCAGCCCCAGCATTTT
TRBJ2-5 | TRBD2 | . | TRBV5-6 | CASSLAHLAGAGTQYF | TGTGCCAGCAGCTTGGCCCACCTAGCGGGGGCAGGCACCCAGTACTTC
TRBJ1-1 | TRBD1 | . | TRBV7-2 | CASSLRQGADTEAFF | TGTGCCAGCAGCTTAAGGCAGGGGGCGGACACTGAAGCTTTCTTT
TRBJ1-2 | . | . | TRBV19 | CASRARERANYGYTF | TGTGCCAGCCGGGCCCGGGAACGGGCGAACTATGGCTACACCTTC
TRBJ1-6 | . | few | TRBV9 | CASSASRGNLYNSPLHF | TGTGCCAGCAGCGCCTCCAGGGGTAATTTATATAATTCACCCCTCCACTTT
TRBJ1-4 | TRBD1 | few | TRBV6-5 | CASSYSRGQDEKLFF | TGTGCCAGCAGTTACTCCAGGGGGCAGGATGAAAAACTGTTTTTT
TRBJ1-1 | TRBD1 | . | TRBV6-5 | CASSIDRGAFF | TGTGCCAGCAGCATAGACAGGGGTGCTTTCTTT
TRBJ1-5 | . | once | TRBV6-6 | CASSYTLDQPQHF | TGTGCCAGCAGTTATACCTTAGATCAGCCCCAGCATTTT
TRBJ1-5 | TRBD1 | . | TRBV6-5 | CASSPYGQGDQPQHF | TGTGCCAGCAGTCCCTACGGACAGGGTGATCAGCCCCAGCATTTT
TRBJ1-5 | . | . | TRBV19 | CASSIGPGSNQPQHF | TGTGCCAGTAGTATAGGGCCCGGGAGCAATCAGCCCCAGCATTTT
TRBJ2-7 | . | . | TRBV7-2 | CASSLGSQWRTSEQYF | TGTGCCAGCAGCTTAGGGTCTCAGTGGAGGACTTCCGAGCAGTACTTC
TRBJ1-1 | . | . | TRBV7-8 | CASTAGNTEAFF | TGTGCCAGCACCGCGGGAAACACTGAAGCTTTCTTT
TRBJ2-1 | TRBD2 | . | TRBV19 | CASRNPGLVNNEQFF | TGTGCCAGCCGAAACCCGGGACTAGTGAACAATGAGCAGTTCTTC
TRBJ2-7 | . | . | TRBV11-2 | CASSLGGDRQQYF | TGTGCCAGCAGCTTAGGCGGGGACAGACAGCAGTACTTC
TRBJ1-1 | . | . | TRBV3-1/TRBV3-2 | CASSQATNTEAFF | TGTGCCAGCAGCCAAGCAACTAACACTGAAGCTTTCTTT
TRBJ1-2 | . | . | TRBV27 | CASSLMAATNYGYTF | TGTGCCAGCAGTTTAATGGCGGCTACTAACTATGGCTACACCTTC
TRBJ1-2 | TRBD1 | . | TRBV27 | CASSSGTANYGYTF | TGTGCCAGCAGTTCCGGGACAGCAAACTATGGCTACACCTTC
TRBJ1-1 | TRBD1 | . | TRBV29-1 | CSGSGTGGEGNTEAFF | TGCAGCGGGTCCGGGACAGGGGGAGAAGGGAACACTGAAGCTTTCTTT
TRBJ2-1 | . | . | TRBV9 | CASSGRDNEQFF | TGTGCCAGCAGCGGCCGGGACAATGAGCAGTTCTTC
TRBJ2-2 | . | once | TRBV10-3 | CAIAGTANTGELFF | TGTGCCATCGCGGGGACAGCGAACACCGGGGAGCTGTTTTTT
TRBJ2-2 | TRBD2 | . | TRBV6-2/TRBV6-3 | CASSKAGANTGELFF | TGTGCCAGCAGTAAAGCGGGGGCGAACACCGGGGAGCTGTTTTTT
TRBJ1-4 | . | . | TRBV7-9 | CASSSTGGIGEKLFF | TGTGCCAGCAGTTCTACTGGGGGGATCGGTGAAAAACTGTTTTTT
TRBJ1-2 | TRBD1 | . | TRBV6-5 | CASLQSGTGLGYTF | TGTGCCAGCCTTCAATCCGGGACAGGGCTGGGCTACACCTTC
TRBJ1-2 | . | . | TRBV6-5 | CASSYSELYGYTF | TGTGCCAGCAGTTACTCTGAACTTTATGGCTACACCTTC
TRBJ2-3 | TRBD2 | . | TRBV13 | CASRQGAGGTDTQYF | TGTGCCAGCAGACAAGGGGCGGGGGGCACAGATACGCAGTATTTT